This entry concerns a single TCR beta chain. This sample is part of a study of blood T cell repertoires in COVID-19. For the study at large: Specimens from acute and convalescent COVID-19 originated in the United States, Italy and Spain. From T cells, B-cell-depleted T cells, or PBMCs came the material, which was cDNA or gDNA.

In the source study's methods: Estimates of nucleated cell counts were drawn from the amplification of reference gene primers. The data were produced by immunoSEQ multiplex PCR, yet TCRdb's version contains in-frame clones alone and is incomplete. D and trimming come from the DNA, and the V and J calls and clone size come from that table. Of tens of thousands of clones in the sample, more than 70% were seen once. CDR3 length: 14 residues. Trimming pared 6 bases from V and 6 bases from J, leaving 17 bases between. Germline V lookup: CDR1 MNHEY, CDR2 SVGAGI. The source material was peripheral blood. The genes are TRBV6-5 and TRBJ1-1; a weak D match, TRBD1 (6 bases). The sequence was collected from a human donor in a cohort sampled during active COVID-19. Here the CDR3 reads CASRPLDSRPEAFF. CDR3 bases: TGTGCCAGCAGGCCCTTGGACAGCAGGCCTGAAGCTTTCTTT.